This T cell receptor (beta chain) was documented in a study of T cells in Graves' hyperthyroidism and ophthalmopathy. Concerning this clonotype itself: The antigen remains unidentified.

TCR beta CDR3 region amplification was performed from RNA transcripts. In the first-round RT-PCR of the TCR CDR3, the HTBI primer set was used. TCRdb ran MiXCR on the multiplex PCR reads and lists one entry per CDR3 protein. The sample yields about 700,000 distinct CDR3 sequences, less than 15% seen once. Between the trimmed V and J ends, which lost 2 bases and 4 bases, there was a span of 15 bases. This CDR3 contains 16 residues. Looked up from germline, CDR1 is MDHEN and CDR2 is SYDVKM. Fresh peripheral blood, approximately 9.1 ml, was the source of the PBMCs. The study's findings and limits: A 13 V-J model separated ophthalmopathy from stable hyperthyroidism.

This sequence was found in a woman aged 18-29 years with Graves' hyperthyroidism. Specimen: blood. The chain is built from TRBV28 and TRBJ2-1; D possibly uses TRBD1 or TRBD2 (5 bases each). DNA of the CDR3: TGTGCCAGCAGTTTAGGGACCTCACGAACTTACAATGAGCAGTTCTTC. Its translation: CASSLGTSRTYNEQFF.